The next 27 T cell receptor beta chains were all read from a single sample in a study of STAT3 mutations in large granular lymphocyte leukemia. Whole-study results and caveats: In T-cell large granular lymphocyte leukemia, about half of patients showed multiple immunodominant subclonotypes.

Assay used: immunoSEQ multiplex PCR; TCRdb lists only in-frame clones, some missing. Of about 42,000 clones in the sample, roughly 81% were seen once. These TCRs' antigens remain unknown. The specimen was PBMCs. The receptors were sampled from a human donor with T large granular lymphocyte leukemia. Some clones in this sample may be carry-over from other donors' samples.

This CDR3 reads CASRGNNYGYTF. The CDR3 DNA is TGTGCCTCGAGGGGGAATAACTATGGCTACACCTTC. The J gene is TRBJ1-2, the V gene TRBV30; D might be TRBD1 (6 bases). CDR3 length equals 12 residues. Trimming pared 7 bases from V and 1 base from J, leaving 10 bases between. Germline V gene sequence: CDR1 GTSNPN, CDR2 SVGIG (reference sequence).

This chain connects TRBV5-1 to TRBJ1-2; D is possibly TRBD1 (6 bases). The CDR3 is made up of 13 amino acids. The V and J ends lost 3 bases and 7 bases respectively, with 13 bases between them. In germline, CDR1 is SGHRS, CDR2 YFSETQ. This CDR3 is CASSSVGAGGYTF. The CDR3 DNA reads TGCGCCAGCAGCTCGGTGGGGGCAGGTGGCTACACCTTC.

This chain links TRBV7-9 with TRBJ2-2; 8 bases line up with TRBD2. The germline CDR1 and CDR2 sequences are SEHNR and FQNEAQ (reference sequence). J gave up 4 bases and V 3 bases, and 10 bases lay outside the gene matches. The CDR3 has 17 residues. This chain's CDR3 is CASSFELAGKLTGELFF. CDR3 sequence (DNA): TGTGCCAGCAGCTTTGAGTTAGCGGGGAAACTCACCGGGGAGCTGTTTTTT.

The rearrangement links TRBV27 to TRBJ1-6; no reliable D call. Looked up from germline, CDR1 is MNHEY and CDR2 is SMNVEV (reference sequence). V was pared by 4 bases and J by 9 bases, with 13 bases between. This CDR3 spans 14 amino acids. CDR3 nucleotides: TGTGCCAGCAGTTATGAAGCACGGGGTTCACCCCTCCACTTT. Amino acid sequence: CASSYEARGSPLHF.

The rearrangement links TRBV6-1 to TRBJ1-5, with unresolved D. This CDR3 comprises 16 residues. Germline lookup yields CDR1 MNHNS and CDR2 SASEGT. V lost 3 bases and J lost 2, with 14 bases in between. The CDR3 loop is CASSEEELTGNQPQHF. The DNA for the CDR3 is TGTGCCAGCAGTGAGGAAGAACTGACGGGCAATCAGCCCCAGCATTTT.

CDR3 DNA sequence: TGCAGCGTTGAAGATCCGCGGGATGCCCCTGGTGGCTACACCTTC. It specifies CSVEDPRDAPGGYTF. V gene TRBV29-1 combines with J gene TRBJ1-2, with D hard to call. The CDR3 extends over 15 amino acids. Germline V CDR1 and CDR2: SQVTM, ANQGSEA. Between the trimmed V and J ends, which lost 0 bases and 7 bases, there was a span of 18 bases. The whole variable domain, remainder taken from reference TRBV29-1 and TRBJ1-2, is SAVISQKPSRDICQRGTSLTIQCQVDSQVTMMFWYRQQPGQSLTLIATANQGSEATYESGFVIDKFPISRPNLTFSTLTVSNMSPEDSSIYLCSVEDPRDAPGGYTFGSGTRLTVV.

The CDR3 coding sequence is TGTGCCAGCAGCGTAGGAGGGGACGAGCAGTACTTC. It specifies CASSVGGDEQYF. The J gene is TRBJ2-7, the V gene TRBV9; D tentatively fits TRBD1 or TRBD2 (5 bases each). CDR3 length: 12 residues. CDR1 and CDR2 from the germline V gene are SGDLS and YYNGEE. V lost 0 bases and J lost 5, with 6 bases in between.

The genes are TRBV28 and TRBJ1-2, with D unclear. The CDR3 loop spans 14 amino acids. In germline, CDR1 is MDHEN, CDR2 SYDVKM. Trimming took off 6 bases at V and 7 bases at J, with 18 bases between the two ends. CDR3 nucleotides: TGTGCCAGCAGGGACCCACCGGGATTAGGTGGCTACACCTTC. Protein product: CASRDPPGLGGYTF.

This rearrangement joins TRBV27 to TRBJ2-3; D assignment may be TRBD1 or TRBD2 (7 bases each). There are 15 residues in the CDR3. Germline V CDR1 and CDR2: MNHEY, SMNVEV (reference sequence). Trimming pared 4 bases from V and 1 base from J, leaving 12 bases between. The CDR3 sequence is CASSWGGGGTDTQYF. The CDR3 nucleotides are TGTGCCAGCAGTTGGGGAGGGGGCGGCACAGATACGCAGTATTTT.

In this sample, this clone turned up once. The CDR3 DNA sequence: TGCGCCAGCAGCCCAGGACTAGCGGGGAACACCGGGGAGCTGTTTTTT. Protein product: CASSPGLAGNTGELFF. J is TRBJ2-2 and V is TRBV4-1; 11 nucleotides line up with TRBD2. J was trimmed by 1 base and V by 4 bases; bases with no gene match: 2. The V gene's germline CDR1 is MGHRA and CDR2 YSYEKL. The CDR3 covers 16 residues.

A few counts support this clone. V gene TRBV4-2 combines with J gene TRBJ1-1; 7 bases are shared with TRBD1. CDR3 length equals 16 residues. Germline CDR1 and CDR2: LGHNA and YNFKEQ. Losses at the gene ends were 1 base for V and 1 base for J; bases not matched to a gene: 6. The CDR3 region has the DNA TGTGCCAGCAGCCAAGCCCCCGGGACAGCGAACACTGAAGCTTTCTTT. Amino acids: CASSQAPGTANTEAFF.

Only one count was recorded for this clone. The rearrangement joins TRBV5-1 to TRBJ2-7, with D perhaps TRBD2 (6 bases). CDR1 SGHRS and CDR2 YFSETQ come from the germline V gene. The CDR3 is 18 residues long. V shed 1 base and J shed 0 bases, with 20 bases lying between them. Here the CDR3 reads CASSLRITSPASSYEQYF. CDR3 nucleotides: TGCGCCAGCAGCTTGCGTATTACTAGCCCTGCCAGCTCCTACGAGCAGTACTTC. Drawing the rest from reference TRBV5-1 and TRBJ2-7, the complete variable domain is KAGVTQTPRYLIKTRGQQVTLSCSPISGHRSVSWYQQTPGQGLQFLFEYFSETQRNKGNFPGRFSGRQFSNSRSEMNVSTLELGDSALYLCASSLRITSPASSYEQYFGPGTRLTVT.

The chain links TRBV7-8 to TRBJ2-2; no clear D. Deletions cut 1 base from V and 6 bases from J, with 3 bases between. Per germline, CDR1 SGHVS and CDR2 FQNEAQ. The CDR3 is 12 residues long. The CDR3 sequence: CASSLGAGELFF. In DNA, the CDR3 is TGTGCCAGCAGCTTAGGCGCCGGGGAGCTGTTTTTT.

This clone was seen a handful of times. J is TRBJ2-3 and V is TRBV19; D may match TRBD1 or TRBD2 (5 bases each). The CDR3 extends over 15 amino acids. Trimming stripped 7 bases from V and 6 bases from J, with 20 bases between. CDR1 LNHDA and CDR2 SQIVND come from the germline V gene (reference sequence). This chain's CDR3 is CASMAVGAGIDTQYF. DNA of the CDR3: TGTGCCAGTATGGCCGTCGGGGCCGGGATTGATACGCAGTATTTT.

V and J are TRBV28 and TRBJ2-1; 8 positions agree with TRBD2. The length of the CDR3 is 16 residues. Germline assignment: CDR1 MDHEN and CDR2 SYDVKM. J lost 3 bases, V lost 6 bases, and 10 bases had no gene match. The CDR3 reads CASSLTTGTSYNEQFF. DNA of the CDR3: TGTGCCAGCAGCCTGACGACCGGGACTAGCTACAATGAGCAGTTCTTC. Full variable domain (rest looked up from reference TRBV28 and TRBJ2-1): DVKVTQSSRYLVKRTGEKVFLECVQDMDHENMFWYRQDPGLGLRLIYFSYDVKMKEKGDIPEGYSVSREKKERFSLILESASTNQTSMYLCASSLTTGTSYNEQFFGPGTRLTVL.

This clone has just one count. For the CDR3, the DNA is TGTGCCTGGAGTCTCGCTGGGCGGGCTCCACGCTATGGCTACACCTTC. It translates to CAWSLAGRAPRYGYTF. The chain recombines TRBV30 with TRBJ1-2; D uncertain. V lost 2 bases, J lost 4 bases, and 20 bases lay in between. The CDR3 runs to 16 residues. Germline-derived CDR1 and CDR2 are GTSNPN and SVGIG (reference sequence). The variable domain in full, completed from reference TRBV30 and TRBJ1-2, reads SQTIHQWPATLVQPVGSPLSLECTVEGTSNPNLYWYRQAAGRGLQLLFYSVGIGQISSEVPQNLSASRPQDRQFILSSKKLLLSDSGFYLCAWSLAGRAPRYGYTFGSGTRLTVV.

Only a few counts were recorded for this clone. The chain uses TRBV30 and TRBJ2-2; possibly TRBD1 for D (6 bases). Germline loops: CDR1 GTSNPN, CDR2 SVGIG (reference sequence). V was cut by 3 bases and J by 7 bases, with 15 bases left in between. The CDR3 is 14 residues long. This CDR3 reads CAWRTGSNYGELFF. The CDR3 DNA follows: TGTGCCTGGAGAACAGGGTCCAACTACGGGGAGCTGTTTTTT.

The genes are TRBV28 and TRBJ2-7; D gene ambiguous. In germline, CDR1 is MDHEN, CDR2 SYDVKM. CDR3 length equals 12 residues. Trimming removed 6 bases at V and 6 bases at J, with 12 bases between. CDR3 coding DNA: TGTGCCAGCAGCCCCTCCGTAGGCGAGCAGTACGTC. This translates into CASSPSVGEQYV.

The chain joins TRBV15 to TRBJ1-4; maybe TRBD1 (6 bases). This CDR3 spans 13 amino acids. The V and J ends lost 1 base and 7 bases respectively, with 7 bases between them. Germline lookup yields CDR1 LNHNV and CDR2 YYDKDF (reference sequence). The CDR3 DNA is TGTGCCACCAGCAGAGGGACAGTTGAAAAACTGTTTTTT. Protein product: CATSRGTVEKLFF.

This clone has a single count. The chain couples TRBV6-1 to TRBJ1-6; the D gene is possibly TRBD1 (6 bases). Trimming pared 2 bases from V and 12 bases from J, leaving 26 bases between. Germline V gene data show CDR1 as MNHNS and CDR2 as SASEGT. The CDR3 extends over 18 amino acids. This chain's CDR3 is CASSEKRGGGSEYRPLHF. The CDR3 DNA follows: TGTGCCAGCAGTGAAAAAAGGGGCGGGGGCAGTGAATATCGACCCCTCCACTTT.

This clone was observed a few times. V usage is TRBV10-3 and J usage is TRBJ1-2, with D tentatively TRBD1 (5 bases). From germline, CDR1 is ENHRY and CDR2 SYGVKD. CDR3 size: 13 residues. Trimming removed 5 bases at V and 8 bases at J, with 15 bases between. The CDR3 DNA reads TGTGCCATCAGTTCCGGGGGGGGAGAGGGCTACACCTTC. This encodes CAISSGGGEGYTF.

The genes are TRBV5-1 and TRBJ2-5; TRBD1 is a possible D gene (7 bases). Germline V CDR1 and CDR2: SGHRS, YFSETQ. V dropped 6 bases and J dropped 2 bases, with 14 bases sitting between them. CDR3 length equals 14 residues. The CDR3 protein is CASTRGRTQETQYF. As DNA, the CDR3 is TGCGCCAGCACCAGGGGGAGGACGCAAGAGACCCAGTACTTC.

The chain links TRBV7-2 to TRBJ1-6, with no clear D. The V gene lost 5 bases and the J gene lost 10 bases, with 15 bases spanning the gap. Germline CDR1 SGHTA, CDR2 FQGNSA. The CDR3 extends over 14 amino acids. CDR3 in DNA: TGTGCCAGCAGCGCGACCCCAGGAAGCTCACCCCTCCACTTT. Translation gives CASSATPGSSPLHF.

This clone has a handful of counts. CDR3 DNA sequence: TGTGCCAGCAGCCTAGTCGGGGACACTGAAGCTTTCTTT. This encodes CASSLVGDTEAFF. V usage is TRBV11-1 and J usage is TRBJ1-1; no definite D call. The ends were cut back, 5 bases at V and 3 bases at J, with 10 bases in the middle. Germline V CDR1 and CDR2: SGHAT, FQDESV (reference sequence). The CDR3 covers 13 residues.

The rearrangement joins TRBV5-1 to TRBJ1-2, with D tentatively TRBD1 (6 bases). The germline V and J ends were trimmed by 2 bases and 5 bases, with 22 bases remaining between them. CDR3 size: 17 residues. Germline lookup yields CDR1 SGHRS and CDR2 YFSETQ. The CDR3 DNA reads TGCGCCAGCAGCTTAGAGGGCCCAGGGGCCGTTTCGTATGGCTACACCTTC. It is translated as CASSLEGPGAVSYGYTF.

The genes are TRBV2 and TRBJ1-2; weak D call: TRBD1 (6 bases). The CDR3 is 17 amino acids. The germline gives CDR1 SNHLY, CDR2 FYNNEI. V gave up 1 base and J gave up 6 bases, with 21 bases separating them. CDR3 bases: TGTGCCAGCAGTGAAGGGGCAGGGACATTTCAAATCCATGGCTACACCTTC. Its translation: CASSEGAGTFQIHGYTF.

The J gene is TRBJ1-1, the V gene TRBV7-8; perhaps TRBD1 as D (5 bases). V lost 5 bases and J lost 3, with 13 bases in between. CDR3 length: 14 amino acids. CDR1 and CDR2 from the germline V gene are SGHVS and FQNEAQ. DNA of the CDR3: TGTGCCAGCAGCACGGGACCAGGAGACACTGAAGCTTTCTTT. Translation gives CASSTGPGDTEAFF.